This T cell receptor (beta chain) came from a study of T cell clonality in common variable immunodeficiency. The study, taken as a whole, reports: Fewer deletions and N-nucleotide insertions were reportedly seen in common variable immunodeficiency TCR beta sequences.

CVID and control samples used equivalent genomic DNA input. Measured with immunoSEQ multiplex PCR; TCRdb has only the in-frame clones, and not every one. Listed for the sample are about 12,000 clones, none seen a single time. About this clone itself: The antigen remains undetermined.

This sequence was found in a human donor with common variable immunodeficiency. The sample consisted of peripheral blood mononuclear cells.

The DNA read from the CDR3 is TGCGCCAGCAGCTTGTATGGCCCGGGAGGGGGCTACAATGAG. It specifies CASSLYGPGGGYNE. The CDR3, in full, reads CASSLYGPGGGYNEQFF. The chain carries TRBV5-1 and TRBJ2-1, with 8 bases fitting TRBD2. The read ends 3 residues shy of where the CDR3 ends; the end is completed using the germline J gene. Germline CDR1 is SGHRS and CDR2 is YFSETQ. J gave up 3 bases and V 1 base, and 9 bases lay outside the gene matches. CDR3 length equals 17 residues. The full variable domain, completed using reference TRBV5-1 and TRBJ2-1, is KAGVTQTPRYLIKTRGQQVTLSCSPISGHRSVSWYQQTPGQGLQFLFEYFSETQRNKGNFPGRFSGRQFSNSRSEMNVSTLELGDSALYLCASSLYGPGGGYNEQFFGPGTRLTVL.